Below are 6 T cell receptor beta chains sequenced from a single sample in a study of control samples from healthy donors and cancer patients (dated by TCRdb to 2020 to 2021). Library preparation employed the immunoSEQ multiplex PCR assay. TCRdb took over this immuneACCESS table, retaining in-frame rearrangements with V and J assigned. Such tables are incomplete; in checked studies, under half of the missing clones stem from an unresolved V gene, and the remainder is unexplained. Across this sample there are roughly 73,000 clones, with around 92% seen only once. 5.8% of the sample rests with the top ten. The specimen was blood. These receptors originate from an older woman in good health.

The J gene is TRBJ1-2, the V gene TRBV6-1, with D unresolved. Germline lookup yields CDR1 MNHNS and CDR2 SASEGT. This CDR3 has 10 residues. V was shortened by 0 bases and J by 9 bases, with 2 bases between the two germline ends. CDR3 in amino acids: CASSEASYTF. CDR3 nucleotide sequence: TGTGCCAGCAGTGAAGCAAGCTACACCTTC.

The chain links TRBV7-8 to TRBJ1-1; D perhaps matches TRBD1 (5 bases). CDR3 size: 14 residues. Germline V gene sequence: CDR1 SGHVS, CDR2 FQNEAQ. With 6 bases removed from V and 1 base from J, the gap between germline ends came to 12 bases. Here the CDR3 reads CASRPGVRNTEAFF. The DNA of the CDR3 is TGTGCCAGCAGGCCGGGGGTGAGGAACACTGAAGCTTTCTTT.

The chain recombines TRBV4-1 with TRBJ2-4; D unclear. The CDR3 totals 15 residues. The V end was cut by 1 base, the J end by 0 bases, with 7 bases between. Germline CDR1 reads MGHRA; CDR2 reads YSYEKL. CDR3 region: CASSQARVAKNIQYF. The CDR3 DNA reads as TGCGCCAGCAGCCAAGCTCGAGTAGCCAAAAACATTCAGTACTTC.

Written as DNA, the CDR3 is TGTGCCAGCAGGGGGCTCGAGAACACTGAAGCTTTCTTT. This encodes CASRGLENTEAFF. The chain recombines TRBV27 with TRBJ1-1; weak D call: TRBD1 (5 bases). V was trimmed by 6 bases and J by 1 base, leaving 9 bases between them. Germline V gives CDR1 MNHEY, CDR2 SMNVEV (reference sequence). This CDR3 comprises 13 residues.

The chain carries TRBV28 and TRBJ2-3; the D gene is possibly TRBD1 (6 bases). V was trimmed by 5 bases and J by 3 bases, leaving 15 bases between them. CDR1 and CDR2 from the germline V gene are MDHEN and SYDVKM. The CDR3 contains 15 residues. CDR3 region: CASSNGGQGTDTQYF. DNA for the CDR3: TGTGCCAGCAGTAATGGCGGGCAGGGGACAGATACGCAGTATTTT.

The rearrangement joins TRBV18 to TRBJ2-7, with 9 bases lining up with TRBD1. CDR3 length: 15 residues. The V and J ends lost 4 bases and 4 bases, in that order; junction bases with no gene match: 8. Germline-derived CDR1 and CDR2 are KGHSH and LQKENI. The CDR3 nucleotides are TGTGCCAGCTCACAAAAAGGACAGGGGCGGTACGAGCAGTACTTC. This sequence encodes CASSQKGQGRYEQYF.